Following are 2 T cell receptor beta chains from one sample sequenced in a study of blood T cell repertoires in COVID-19. TCRdb keeps only in-frame clones here, not all; method: immunoSEQ multiplex PCR. The table lists roughly 220,000 clones, roughly 80% of them singletons. Sequenced: peripheral blood. The source is a woman in her 70s with acute or convalescent COVID-19.

The chain's CDR3 is CASSWTRGTNEKLFF. CDR3 sequence (DNA): TGCGCCAGCAGCTGGACAAGGGGGACTAATGAAAAACTGTTTTTT. The V and J genes are TRBV5-1 and TRBJ1-4; possibly TRBD1 for D (6 bases). Germline V lookup: CDR1 SGHRS, CDR2 YFSETQ. There are 15 residues in the CDR3. The V end was cut by 3 bases, the J end by 2 bases, with 11 bases between.

The V call is TRBV18, the J call TRBJ1-5; possible D gene TRBD1, 6 bases. V shed 3 bases and J shed 2 bases, with 11 bases lying between them. Germline V gives CDR1 KGHSH, CDR2 LQKENI. This CDR3 spans 15 amino acids. CDR3 sequence: CASSPDSNGNQPQHF. CDR3 in DNA: TGTGCCAGCTCACCGGACAGCAACGGCAATCAGCCCCAGCATTTT.